The 24 T cell receptor beta chains given below trace back to one sample, sequenced in a study of cytomegalovirus exposure and HLA in healthy donors. The primer mix had 60 Vbeta and 13 Jbeta primers. TCRdb keeps only in-frame clones here, not all; method: immunoSEQ multiplex PCR. The table lists 95,000 to 150,000 clones, around 77% of them singletons. The sequenced material came from PBMCs. The receptor set was obtained from a young man in good health and CMV-seropositive.

In the case of this clone: The junction departs from the called germline gene at one end, perhaps through a read error. The genes are TRBV29-1 and TRBJ2-6, with D possibly being TRBD1 (6 bases). The V gene's germline CDR1 is SQVTM and CDR2 ANQGSEA. This CDR3 has 16 residues. The CDR3 region is CSVLDRTSSGANGLTF. In DNA, the CDR3 is TGCAGCGTTCTAGACAGGACCTCCTCTGGGGCCAACGGCCTGACTTTC. The full variable domain, rest sourced from reference TRBV29-1 and TRBJ2-6, is SAVISQKPSRDICQRGTSLTIQCQVDSQVTMMFWYRQQPGQSLTLIATANQGSEATYESGFVIDKFPISRPNLTFSTLTVSNMSPEDSSIYLCSVLDRTSSGANGLTFGAGSRLTVL.

The chain couples TRBV7-9 to TRBJ2-1; a weak D match, TRBD2 (5 bases). The germline gives CDR1 SEHNR, CDR2 FQNEAQ (reference sequence). The V end was cut by 3 bases, the J end by 5 bases, with 17 bases between. The length of the CDR3 is 16 residues. DNA for the CDR3: TGTGCCAGCAGCTTCCCCCGGCTAGTGAGGGACAATGAGCAGTTCTTC. Protein: CASSFPRLVRDNEQFF.

Remarks on this clone: Its ends do not fully match the called genes, so a read error is possible. The chain couples TRBV7-7 to TRBJ2-3, with 9 positions matching TRBD1. Germline-derived CDR1 and CDR2 are SSHAT and FNYEAQ (reference sequence). There are 15 residues in the CDR3. The CDR3 here is CASSLGQGRADTQYF. DNA for the CDR3: TGTGCTAGCAGCTTAGGACAGGGGAGGGCAGATACGCAGTATTTT.

This clone came up many times. The rearrangement links TRBV5-6 to TRBJ1-2, with D uncertain. V lost 4 bases, J lost 6 bases, and 13 bases lay in between. CDR3 length: 13 amino acids. Germline V gene data show CDR1 as SGHDT and CDR2 as YYEEEE. CDR3 residues: CASSLGTFDGYTF. Written as DNA, the CDR3 is TGTGCCAGCAGCCTGGGAACATTCGATGGCTACACCTTC.

The rearrangement links TRBV9 to TRBJ1-1, with a possible D match to TRBD1 (5 bases). Trimming left V 4 bases short and J 5 bases short, with 18 bases between. The CDR3 has 15 residues. Germline lookup yields CDR1 SGDLS and CDR2 YYNGEE. The CDR3 loop is CASSRGVVGGTEAFF. In DNA form, the CDR3 reads TGTGCCAGCAGCCGTGGTGTGGTCGGGGGGACTGAAGCTTTCTTT.

The rearrangement links TRBV5-1 to TRBJ2-1; 11 bases match TRBD2. CDR1 and CDR2 from the germline V gene are SGHRS and YFSETQ. With 8 bases clipped from V and 3 bases from J, the junction kept 4 bases outside the gene matches. The length of the CDR3 is 14 residues. The CDR3 region has the DNA TGCGCCAGTACTAGCGGGAGACTCTACAATGAGCAGTTCTTC. Encoded protein: CASTSGRLYNEQFF.

The chain recombines TRBV6-5 with TRBJ1-2, with TRBD1 identical over 8 bases. CDR1 MNHEY and CDR2 SVGAGI come from the germline V gene. V was pared by 8 bases and J by 7 bases, with 6 bases of the junction left unmatched. This CDR3 region has 12 residues. CDR3 residues: CASRTGSGGYTF. In nucleotides, the CDR3 is TGTGCCAGCCGGACAGGGTCGGGTGGCTACACCTTC.

This clone was seen more than once but under ten times. The rearrangement uses TRBV19 and TRBJ1-2, with D possibly TRBD1 on 5 matching bases. V was pared by 3 bases and J by 2 bases, with 19 bases between. The CDR3 extends over 17 amino acids. Looked up from germline, CDR1 is LNHDA and CDR2 is SQIVND (reference sequence). The CDR3 coding sequence is TGTGCCAGTAGTATTAACCCCCGTGTGGGGGGGAACTATGGCTACACCTTC. This encodes CASSINPRVGGNYGYTF. Complete variable domain (other parts from reference TRBV19 and TRBJ1-2): DGGITQSPKYLFRKEGQNVTLSCEQNLNHDAMYWYRQDPGQGLRLIYYSQIVNDFQKGDIAEGYSVSREKKESFPLTVTSAQKNPTAFYLCASSINPRVGGNYGYTFGSGTRLTVV.

V is TRBV10-3 and J is TRBJ1-2, with TRBD1 matching 7 bases. J was trimmed by 0 bases and V by 2 bases; bases with no gene match: 15. The germline CDR1 and CDR2 sequences are ENHRY and SYGVKD. This CDR3 spans 19 amino acids. The CDR3: CAISETRDSRPKTNYGYTF. CDR3 sequence (DNA): TGTGCCATCAGTGAGACCAGGGACAGTCGCCCCAAGACTAACTATGGCTACACCTTC.

The gene calls are TRBV27 and TRBJ2-7, with D perhaps matching TRBD2 (5 bases). Germline CDR1 is MNHEY and CDR2 is SMNVEV (reference sequence). Trimming stripped 3 bases from V and 0 bases from J, with 12 bases between. The CDR3 sequence is 15 residues long. The CDR3 is CASSLGSPSSYEQYF. The CDR3 DNA follows: TGTGCCAGCAGTTTGGGGAGCCCGAGCTCCTACGAGCAGTACTTC.

V and J are TRBV14 and TRBJ1-2, with unresolved D. Per germline, CDR1 SGHDN and CDR2 FVKESK. The CDR3 has 15 amino acids. Trimming pared 0 bases from V and 1 base from J, leaving 9 bases between. CDR3 sequence reads: CASSQDLGSNYGYTF. CDR3 nucleotides: TGTGCCAGCAGCCAAGATCTGGGCAGTAACTATGGCTACACCTTC.

The chain is built from TRBV4-1 and TRBJ2-7; D not certain. The CDR3 extends over 13 amino acids. V was trimmed by 1 base and J by 4 bases, leaving 8 bases between them. Germline V gene sequence: CDR1 MGHRA, CDR2 YSYEKL. The CDR3 nucleotides are TGCGCCAGCAGCCAAGGACTCTTATACGAGCAGTACTTC. This gives the protein CASSQGLLYEQYF.

This clone was observed a few times. The chain carries TRBV5-4 and TRBJ2-7; 7 bases are a match to TRBD1. Germline assignment: CDR1 SGHNT and CDR2 YYREEE (reference sequence). V was pared by 1 base and J by 4 bases, with 2 bases of the junction left unmatched. This CDR3 is 13 amino acids long. CDR3 region: CASSLNRGYEQYF. The CDR3 DNA reads as TGTGCCAGCAGCTTGAACAGGGGATACGAGCAGTACTTC.

The V gene is TRBV19, the J gene TRBJ1-5; D ambiguous. CDR1 and CDR2 (germline): LNHDA, SQIVND (reference sequence). The CDR3 loop spans 13 amino acids. Trimming took 3 bases from V and 6 from J, leaving 9 bases between them. The chain's CDR3 is CASSMYYSQPQHF. CDR3 DNA: TGTGCCAGTAGTATGTACTACTCTCAGCCCCAGCATTTT.

The V call is TRBV6-1, the J call TRBJ1-3; D may be TRBD1 (5 bases). V dropped 3 bases and J dropped 4 bases, with 13 bases sitting between them. Germline CDR1 and CDR2: MNHNS and SASEGT. The CDR3 covers 15 residues. The CDR3 spells CASSDWVQGGNTIYF. The CDR3 nucleotides are TGTGCCAGCAGTGACTGGGTCCAGGGCGGAAACACCATATATTTT.

The chain joins TRBV28 to TRBJ1-2; TRBD1 matches at 9 bases. Germline CDR1 and CDR2: MDHEN and SYDVKM. Trimming cost V 3 bases and J 4 bases; bases outside gene matches: 9. The CDR3 covers 16 residues. CDR3 sequence (DNA): TGTGCCAGCAGTTTGAGGAACGGGACAGGGCGCTATGGCTACACCTTC. It encodes CASSLRNGTGRYGYTF.

This chain links TRBV15 with TRBJ1-2, with a tentative D call TRBD1 (6 bases). Per the germline V gene, CDR1 is LNHNV and CDR2 is YYDKDF (reference sequence). The CDR3 has 13 amino acids. V was cut by 5 bases and J by 8 bases, with 15 bases left in between. CDR3 in amino acids: CATSRGGGNGYTF. The CDR3 DNA follows: TGTGCCACCAGCCGGGGAGGGGGAAACGGCTACACCTTC. Based on the CDR3 plus reference TRBV15 and TRBJ1-2, the full variable domain is DAMVIQNPRYQVTQFGKPVTLSCSQTLNHNVMYWYQQKSSQAPKLLFHYYDKDFNNEADTPDNFQSRRPNTSFCFLDIRSPGLGDTAMYLCATSRGGGNGYTFGSGTRLTVV.

This clone was found a few times. The V gene is TRBV25-1, the J gene TRBJ2-7; D possibly corresponds to TRBD1 (6 bases). V was trimmed by 4 bases and J by 0 bases, leaving 19 bases between them. The germline CDR1 and CDR2 sequences are MGHDK and SYGVNS. The CDR3 runs 17 residues. The CDR3 sequence is CASSAFLVAGVSYEQYF. The CDR3 region has the DNA TGTGCCAGCAGTGCATTCCTCGTAGCAGGGGTCTCCTACGAGCAGTACTTC.

The gene calls are TRBV6-5 and TRBJ2-7; 7 positions agree with TRBD1. Trimming at V came to 7 bases and at J to 2 bases, leaving 8 bases not matched to a gene. This CDR3 is 14 amino acids long. Germline CDR1 is MNHEY and CDR2 is SVGAGI. CDR3 amino acids: CASTAQGDPYEQYF. The CDR3 DNA reads as TGTGCCAGCACCGCCCAGGGGGACCCCTACGAGCAGTACTTC.

This sequence joins TRBV18 and TRBJ2-4; TRBD2 aligns across 10 bases. Germline V gene data show CDR1 as KGHSH and CDR2 as LQKENI. The CDR3 is 18 amino acids. V lost 2 bases and J lost 2; bases outside the gene matches: 9. This chain's CDR3 is CASSPTSGASGTKNIQYF. Here the CDR3 DNA reads TGTGCCAGCTCACCAACTAGCGGGGCCTCGGGGACCAAAAACATTCAGTACTTC.

This clone has a handful of counts. The chain carries TRBV5-1 and TRBJ2-7; TRBD2 aligns across 11 bases. The CDR3 runs to 15 residues. Looked up from germline, CDR1 is SGHRS and CDR2 is YFSETQ. After removal of 5 bases from V and 4 bases from J, the junction contained 8 bases not matched to a gene. CDR3 in amino acids: CASRSTSGGLYEQYF. The CDR3 DNA is TGCGCCAGCAGATCAACTAGCGGGGGACTTTACGAGCAGTACTTC.

The chain uses TRBV9 and TRBJ2-2; 9 bases align to TRBD2. The CDR3 contains 16 residues. Germline lookup yields CDR1 SGDLS and CDR2 YYNGEE. J lost 2 bases, V lost 0 bases, and 2 bases had no gene match. The DNA of the CDR3 is TGTGCCAGCAGCGTAGGAGGGACTAGCAACACCGGGGAGCTGTTTTTT. It translates to CASSVGGTSNTGELFF.

The V call is TRBV7-2, the J call TRBJ2-7, with D possibly matching TRBD1 (5 bases). The CDR3 is 15 amino acids. The germline CDR1 and CDR2 sequences are SGHTA and FQGNSA. The germline V and J ends were trimmed by 5 bases and 4 bases, with 18 bases remaining between them. The CDR3 is CASSDHVRTHYEQYF. In nucleotides, the CDR3 is TGTGCCAGCAGCGACCACGTTCGGACACATTACGAGCAGTACTTC.

The chain uses TRBV2 and TRBJ2-1, with D possibly TRBD1 on 5 matching bases. The V end lost 6 bases, the J end lost 4 bases, and 19 bases lay between the germline ends. This CDR3 is 16 amino acids long. Germline V lookup: CDR1 SNHLY, CDR2 FYNNEI. In DNA, the CDR3 is TGTGCCAGCAGCCTTTCCAGGGAATTATTGTACAATGAGCAGTTCTTC. This gives the protein CASSLSRELLYNEQFF.